The rows below give T cell receptor beta chains drawn from one sample of a study of T cells in Graves' hyperthyroidism and ophthalmopathy. TCRdb called the multiplex PCR reads again in MiXCR, with one record for every CDR3 protein. The sample lists about 480,000 distinct CDR3 sequences; approximately 15% were seen once. The sequencing input was blood. The source is a woman aged 18-29 years with Graves' hyperthyroidism. The CDR3 runs from the conserved cysteine through the conserved F or W.

v_call,j_call,cdr3_aa
TRBV28,TRBJ1-5,CASSPLAGRSQPQHF
TRBV4-2,TRBJ1-2,CASSGRTGKNGYTF
TRBV12-3/TRBV12-4,TRBJ2-1,CASGRTDEQFF
TRBV5-5,TRBJ1-2,CASSPPGLDRGRGYTF
TRBV12-3/TRBV12-4,TRBJ2-7,CASSFGLGQRELYEQYF
TRBV28,TRBJ2-1,CASSLVGRAGGLNEQFF
TRBV6-1,TRBJ2-1,CASSENPTSGRYNEQFF
TRBV7-9,TRBJ1-2,CASSFSPLRFDFSGYTF
TRBV20-1,TRBJ2-1,CSAHTTVPGHNEQFF
TRBV20-1,TRBJ1-1,CSARGQVNTEAFF
TRBV15,TRBJ1-5,CATSRTRQPQHF